This is a list of T cell receptor beta chains from one sample in a study of CD8 T cells in Susac syndrome. TCRdb processed the immunoSEQ multiplex PCR reads anew with MiXCR; each CDR3 protein has one entry. The sample includes about 200,000 distinct CDR3 sequences, more than 85% of them seen just once. The specimen was CD8+ T cells from PBMCs. The receptors were gathered from a human donor with multiple sclerosis. The CDR3 runs from the conserved cysteine through the conserved F or W.

CDR3: CASSLLGQGANYGYTF
J: TRBJ1-2
V: TRBV7-9

CDR3: CASTITSGSTDTQYF
J: TRBJ2-3
V: TRBV6-4

CDR3: CASSLDGGGYRNEQFF
J: TRBJ2-1
V: TRBV7-2

CDR3: CASSQDRGGYGYTF
J: TRBJ1-2
V: TRBV4-3

CDR3: CASSFDRGRGETQYF
J: TRBJ2-5
V: TRBV5-4

CDR3: CASSLDPLAGGYQETQYF
J: TRBJ2-5
V: TRBV11-2

CDR3: CASSLVRGTGAYLISGANVLTF
J: TRBJ2-6
V: TRBV11-1

CDR3: CASSAGGTANTGELFF
J: TRBJ2-2
V: TRBV9

CDR3: CASSQDMETQYF
J: TRBJ2-5
V: TRBV4-1

CDR3: CSVVYPGDGNTIYF
J: TRBJ1-3
V: TRBV29-1

CDR3: CAWEAGGSYGYTF
J: TRBJ1-2
V: TRBV30

CDR3: CASSQNWAQGKKLFF
J: TRBJ1-4
V: TRBV4-1

CDR3: CATADRGGTGELFF
J: TRBJ2-2
V: TRBV15

CDR3: CASSRIQETQYF
J: TRBJ2-5
V: TRBV7-6

CDR3: CASSLGRDLGEQYF
J: TRBJ2-7
V: TRBV7-9

CDR3: CASSELGGRTDTQYF
J: TRBJ2-3
V: TRBV2

CDR3: CSVPGQGFPYNEQFF
J: TRBJ2-1
V: TRBV29-1

CDR3: CSAFLAGYYNEQFF
J: TRBJ2-1
V: TRBV20-1

CDR3: CASSLSGARPRGYTF
J: TRBJ1-2
V: TRBV27

CDR3: CSVEQGMNTEAFF
J: TRBJ1-1
V: TRBV29-1

CDR3: CASSIRQGDGYTF
J: TRBJ1-2
V: TRBV19

CDR3: CASSIDSWDTGNIQYF
J: TRBJ2-4
V: TRBV19

CDR3: CASSLGWRTVTSSYEQYF
J: TRBJ2-7
V: TRBV5-6

CDR3: CASSFLRGTNTGELFF
J: TRBJ2-2
V: TRBV7-9

CDR3: CASSQVRGLSDTEAFF
J: TRBJ1-1
V: TRBV4-3

CDR3: CASSPLGARANVLTF
J: TRBJ2-6
V: TRBV27

CDR3: CASSSLWADTQYF
J: TRBJ2-3
V: TRBV6-1

CDR3: CASSFGGQAFF
J: TRBJ1-1
V: TRBV5-1

CDR3: CSALDTIDYEQYF
J: TRBJ2-7
V: TRBV29-1

CDR3: CARQGGTEAFF
J: TRBJ1-1
V: TRBV2

CDR3: CASSPVTDYEQYF
J: TRBJ2-7
V: TRBV7-9

CDR3: CASSLGGKHEQYF
J: TRBJ2-7
V: TRBV5-6

CDR3: CAISPQRSQETQYF
J: TRBJ2-5
V: TRBV10-3

CDR3: CSAILAGNYGYTF
J: TRBJ1-2
V: TRBV29-1

CDR3: CASSVDPGYGYTF
J: TRBJ1-2
V: TRBV5-1

CDR3: CASSEYSNQPQHF
J: TRBJ1-5
V: TRBV10-2

CDR3: CASSIGGASNQPQHF
J: TRBJ1-5
V: TRBV19

CDR3: CASSFRGGDTQYF
J: TRBJ2-3
V: TRBV27

CDR3: CASSPMIASYEQYF
J: TRBJ2-7
V: TRBV9

CDR3: CASSFPGLAGSQYF
J: TRBJ2-3
V: TRBV7-9

CDR3: CASSGGPGTRGEQYF
J: TRBJ2-7
V: TRBV2

CDR3: CASSLLGRPTPRADTQYF
J: TRBJ2-3
V: TRBV27

CDR3: CSALPDRDEKLFF
J: TRBJ1-4
V: TRBV20-1

CDR3: CASTTQTLPGELFF
J: TRBJ2-2
V: TRBV9

CDR3: CASSRFTGDYGYTF
J: TRBJ1-2
V: TRBV27

CDR3: CASSYSPTSGSYEQYF
J: TRBJ2-7
V: TRBV6-5

CDR3: CASSLVNLQETQYF
J: TRBJ2-5
V: TRBV7-9

CDR3: CASSQGGGGQPQHF
J: TRBJ1-5
V: TRBV7-9

CDR3: CASRARGARNEQFF
J: TRBJ2-1
V: TRBV6-5

CDR3: CASSQTAGALSYEQYF
J: TRBJ2-7
V: TRBV14

CDR3: CATSDSRTAGNQPQHF
J: TRBJ1-5
V: TRBV24-1

CDR3: CASLATSGLLFF
J: TRBJ2-1
V: TRBV4-1

CDR3: CASSDRDRLTNEQFF
J: TRBJ2-1
V: TRBV7-9

CDR3: CASSPGVGIYNEQFF
J: TRBJ2-1
V: TRBV4-2

CDR3: CASSSAAGGKTDTQYF
J: TRBJ2-3
V: TRBV19